The clone carrying this TCR beta chain has just a few counts. The sample comes from a study of regulatory T cells in long-lasting Graves disease. As for the study in general: The antithyroid drugs taken by newly diagnosed Graves' patients had been used for under 3 months.

The time point is: newly diagnosed GD, antithyroid drugs for less than 3 months. Generation of the TCR library employed RNA extracted from PBMCs. iRepertoire HTBI primers and Arm-PCR of CDR3 regions built TCR beta libraries. TCRdb reprocessed the multiplex PCR reads with MiXCR, giving one entry per CDR3 protein. The profile shows approximately 470,000 distinct CDR3 sequences, 15% to 20% of them singletons. The CDR3 has 15 amino acids. Trimming left V 3 bases short and J 0 bases short, with 8 bases between. Germline V gives CDR1 SGHAT, CDR2 FQNNGV. In addition, the sample was reused for a study of T cells in Graves' hyperthyroidism and ophthalmopathy. As that study records: Primed by the HTBI set, a first-round RT-PCR was run on the TCR CDR3.

The TCR was taken from a man aged 40-49 years with Graves disease. This chain links TRBV11-2 with TRBJ2-2; D perhaps matches TRBD1 (6 bases). The specimen was peripheral blood mononuclear cells (PBMCs), collected at new diagnosis, from a patient treated with antithyroid drugs. Written as DNA, the CDR3 is TGTGCCAGCAGCTTCACAGGGACGAACACCGGGGAGCTGTTTTTT. It specifies CASSFTGTNTGELFF.